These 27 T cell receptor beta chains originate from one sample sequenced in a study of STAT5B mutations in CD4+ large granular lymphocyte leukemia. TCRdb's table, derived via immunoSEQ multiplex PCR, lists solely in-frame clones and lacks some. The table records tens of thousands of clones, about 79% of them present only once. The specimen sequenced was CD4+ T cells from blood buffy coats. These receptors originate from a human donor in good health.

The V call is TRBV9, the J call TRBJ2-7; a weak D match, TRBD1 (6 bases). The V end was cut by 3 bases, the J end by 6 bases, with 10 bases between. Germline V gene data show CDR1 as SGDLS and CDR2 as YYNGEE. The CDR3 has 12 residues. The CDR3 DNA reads TGTGCCAGCAGCGGAGGGGGTTCCGAGCAGTACTTC. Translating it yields CASSGGGSEQYF.

CDR3 sequence (DNA): TGTGCCAGCAGCTACCGGACGGGTGGGACTGAAGCTTTCTTT. It encodes CASSYRTGGTEAFF. The rearrangement joins TRBV21-1 to TRBJ1-1. TRBV21-1 is a documented pseudogene. The CDR3 is made up of 14 amino acids.

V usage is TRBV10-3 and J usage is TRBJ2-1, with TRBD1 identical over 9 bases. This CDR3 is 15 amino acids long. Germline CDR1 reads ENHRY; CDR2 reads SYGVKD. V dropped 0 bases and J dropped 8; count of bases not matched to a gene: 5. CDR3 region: CAISESGGQGYEQFF. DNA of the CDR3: TGTGCCATCAGTGAGTCAGGGGGACAGGGATATGAGCAGTTCTTC.

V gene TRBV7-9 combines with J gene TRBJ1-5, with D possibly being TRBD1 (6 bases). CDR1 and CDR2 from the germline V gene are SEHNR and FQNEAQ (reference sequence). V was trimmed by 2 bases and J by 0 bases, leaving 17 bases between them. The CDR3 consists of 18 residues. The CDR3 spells CASSLSTGISDSNQPQHF. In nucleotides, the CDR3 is TGTGCCAGCAGCTTATCCACAGGGATCTCGGATAGCAATCAGCCCCAGCATTTT.

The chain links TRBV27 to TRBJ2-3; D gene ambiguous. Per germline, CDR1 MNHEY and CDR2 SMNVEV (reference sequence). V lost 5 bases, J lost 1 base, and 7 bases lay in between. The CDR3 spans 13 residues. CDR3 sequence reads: CASSLRRTDTQYF. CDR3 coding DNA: TGTGCCAGCAGTCTCCGACGCACAGATACGCAGTATTTT.

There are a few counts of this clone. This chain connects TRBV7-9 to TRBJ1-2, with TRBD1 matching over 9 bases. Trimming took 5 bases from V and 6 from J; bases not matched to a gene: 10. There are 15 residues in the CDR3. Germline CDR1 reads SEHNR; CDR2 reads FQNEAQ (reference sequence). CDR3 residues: CASSRGGQGGDGYTF. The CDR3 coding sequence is TGTGCCAGCAGCCGAGGGGGACAGGGCGGTGATGGCTACACCTTC.

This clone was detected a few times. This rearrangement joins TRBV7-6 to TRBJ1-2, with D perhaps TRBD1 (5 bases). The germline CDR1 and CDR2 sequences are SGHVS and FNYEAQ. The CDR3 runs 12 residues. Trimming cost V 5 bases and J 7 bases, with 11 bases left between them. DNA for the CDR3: TGTGCCAGCAGCGGTCAGGGTAGTGGCTACACCTTC. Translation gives CASSGQGSGYTF.

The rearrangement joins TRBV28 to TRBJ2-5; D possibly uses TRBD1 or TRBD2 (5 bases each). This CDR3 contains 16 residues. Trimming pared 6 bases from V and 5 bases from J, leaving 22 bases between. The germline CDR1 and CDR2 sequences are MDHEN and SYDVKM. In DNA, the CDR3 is TGTGCCAGCAGCTCCGGCGCGGTTGGGGGTTTGGAGACCCAGTACTTC. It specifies CASSSGAVGGLETQYF.

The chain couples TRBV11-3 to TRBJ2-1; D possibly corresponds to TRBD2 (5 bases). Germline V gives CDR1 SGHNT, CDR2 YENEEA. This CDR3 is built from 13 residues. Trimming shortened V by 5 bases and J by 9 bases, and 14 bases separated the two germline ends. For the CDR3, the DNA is TGTGCCAGCAGCCCTCTCGGGAAGGCTGAGCAGTTCTTC. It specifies CASSPLGKAEQFF.

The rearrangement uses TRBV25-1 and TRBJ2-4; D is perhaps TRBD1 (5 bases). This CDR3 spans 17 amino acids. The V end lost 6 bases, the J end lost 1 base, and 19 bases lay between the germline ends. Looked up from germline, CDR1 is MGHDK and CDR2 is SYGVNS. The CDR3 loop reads CASSYMASGFAKNIQYF. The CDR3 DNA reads TGTGCCAGCAGCTATATGGCGTCAGGGTTCGCCAAAAACATTCAGTACTTC.

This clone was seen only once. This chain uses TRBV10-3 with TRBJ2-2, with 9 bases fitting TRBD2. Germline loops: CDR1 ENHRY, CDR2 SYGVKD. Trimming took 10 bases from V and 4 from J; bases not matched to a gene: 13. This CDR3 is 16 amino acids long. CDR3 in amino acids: CATRWSQAGGTGELFF. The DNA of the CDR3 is TGTGCCACCCGATGGTCCCAAGCGGGAGGCACCGGGGAGCTGTTTTTT.

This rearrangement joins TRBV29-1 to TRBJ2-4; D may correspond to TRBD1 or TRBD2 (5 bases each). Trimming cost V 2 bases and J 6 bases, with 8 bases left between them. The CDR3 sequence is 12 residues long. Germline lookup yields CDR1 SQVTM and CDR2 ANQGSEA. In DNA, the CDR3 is TGCAGCGTTGAATCAGGGAGAAACATTCAGTACTTC. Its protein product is CSVESGRNIQYF.

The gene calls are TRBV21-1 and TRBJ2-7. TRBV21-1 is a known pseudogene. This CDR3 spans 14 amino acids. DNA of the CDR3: TGTGCCAGCACAAAAGTGGTAAGCTCCTACGAGCAGTACTTC. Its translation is CASTKVVSSYEQYF.

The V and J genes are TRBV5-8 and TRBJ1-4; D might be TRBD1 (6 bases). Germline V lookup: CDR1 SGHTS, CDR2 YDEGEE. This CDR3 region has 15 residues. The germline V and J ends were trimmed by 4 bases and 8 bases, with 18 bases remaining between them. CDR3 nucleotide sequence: TGTGCCAGCAGCAACACAGGGTTAATAGGAGAAAAACTGTTTTTT. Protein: CASSNTGLIGEKLFF. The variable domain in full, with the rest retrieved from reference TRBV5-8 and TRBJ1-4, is EAGVTQSPTHLIKTRGQQATLRCSPISGHTSVYWYQQALGLGLQFLLWYDEGEERNRGNFPPRFSGRQFPNYSSELNVNALELEDSALYLCASSNTGLIGEKLFFGSGTQLSVL.

The CDR3 DNA reads as TGTGCCAGCAGCCCGGACGGGGGGGCGGGATCCTATGGCTACACCTTC. This translates into CASSPDGGAGSYGYTF. The gene calls are TRBV5-4 and TRBJ1-2; perhaps TRBD1 as D (6 bases). Trimming left V 4 bases short and J 4 bases short, with 20 bases between. The germline gives CDR1 SGHNT, CDR2 YYREEE (reference sequence). This CDR3 has 16 residues.

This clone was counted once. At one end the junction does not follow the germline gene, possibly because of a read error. The CDR3 loop is CSVLPSGNPGELFF. CDR3 sequence (DNA): TGCAGCGTTCTTCCTAGCGGGAACCCCGGGGAGCTGTTTTTT. The chain carries TRBV29-1 and TRBJ2-2, with TRBD2 identical over 9 bases. The CDR3 extends over 14 amino acids. Germline CDR1 reads SQVTM; CDR2 reads ANQGSEA.

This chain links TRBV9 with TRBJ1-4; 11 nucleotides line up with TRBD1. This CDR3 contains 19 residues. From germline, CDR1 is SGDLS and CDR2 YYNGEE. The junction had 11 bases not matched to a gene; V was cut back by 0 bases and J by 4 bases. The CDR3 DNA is TGTGCCAGCAGCGTAGGGGCTTACGGACAGGGGGCACTTAATGAAAAACTGTTTTTT. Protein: CASSVGAYGQGALNEKLFF.

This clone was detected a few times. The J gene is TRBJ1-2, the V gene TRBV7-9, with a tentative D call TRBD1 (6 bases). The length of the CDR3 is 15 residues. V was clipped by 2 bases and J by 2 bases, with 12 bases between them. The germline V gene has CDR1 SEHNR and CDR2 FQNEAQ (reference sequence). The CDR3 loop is CASSLRGEVNYGYTF. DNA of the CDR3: TGTGCCAGCAGCTTAAGGGGGGAGGTAAACTATGGCTACACCTTC.

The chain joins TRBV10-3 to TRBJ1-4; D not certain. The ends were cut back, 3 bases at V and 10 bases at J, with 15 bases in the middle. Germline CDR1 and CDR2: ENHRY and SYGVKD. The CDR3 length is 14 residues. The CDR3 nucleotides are TGTGCCATCAGTGACGGGCAACTTGGTGGAAAACTGTTTTTT. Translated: CAISDGQLGGKLFF.

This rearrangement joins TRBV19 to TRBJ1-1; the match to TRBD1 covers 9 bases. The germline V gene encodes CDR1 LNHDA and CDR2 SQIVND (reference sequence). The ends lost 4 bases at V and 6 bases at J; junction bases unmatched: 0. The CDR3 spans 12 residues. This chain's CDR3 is CASSNRGPEAFF. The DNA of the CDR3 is TGTGCCAGTAGTAACAGGGGGCCTGAAGCTTTCTTT.

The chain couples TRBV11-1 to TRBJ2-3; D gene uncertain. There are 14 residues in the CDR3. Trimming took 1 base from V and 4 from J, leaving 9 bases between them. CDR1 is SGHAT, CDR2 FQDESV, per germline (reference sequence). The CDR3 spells CASSLGPAPDTQYF. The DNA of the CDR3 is TGTGCCAGCAGCTTAGGCCCCGCCCCAGATACGCAGTATTTT. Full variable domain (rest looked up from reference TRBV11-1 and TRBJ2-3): EAEVAQSPRYKITEKSQAVAFWCDPISGHATLYWYRQILGQGPELLVQFQDESVVDDSQLPKDRFSAERLKGVDSTLKIQPAELGDSAMYLCASSLGPAPDTQYFGPGTRLTVL.

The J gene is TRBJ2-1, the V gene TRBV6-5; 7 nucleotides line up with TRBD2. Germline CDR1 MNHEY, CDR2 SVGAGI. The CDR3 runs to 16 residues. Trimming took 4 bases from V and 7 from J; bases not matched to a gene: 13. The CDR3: CASSFGGGALHNEQFF. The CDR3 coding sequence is TGTGCCAGCAGTTTCGGGGGAGGGGCCCTCCATAATGAGCAGTTCTTC.

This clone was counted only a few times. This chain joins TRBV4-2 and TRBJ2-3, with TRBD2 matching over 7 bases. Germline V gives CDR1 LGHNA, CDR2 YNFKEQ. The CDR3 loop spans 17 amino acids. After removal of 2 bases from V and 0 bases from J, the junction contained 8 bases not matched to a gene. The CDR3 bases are TGTGCCAGCAGCCAAAGGGGCGGGGGATTTAGCACAGATACGCAGTATTTT. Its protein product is CASSQRGGGFSTDTQYF.

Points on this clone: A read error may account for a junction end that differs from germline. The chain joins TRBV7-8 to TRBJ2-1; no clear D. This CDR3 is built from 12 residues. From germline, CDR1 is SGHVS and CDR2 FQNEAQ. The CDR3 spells CASRLGINEQFF. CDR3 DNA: TGTGCCAGCAGGTTAGGAATTAATGAGCAGTTCTTC.

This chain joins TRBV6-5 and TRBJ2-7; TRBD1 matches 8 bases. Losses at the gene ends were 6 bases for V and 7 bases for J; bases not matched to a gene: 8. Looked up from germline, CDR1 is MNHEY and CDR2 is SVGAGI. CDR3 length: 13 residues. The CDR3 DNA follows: TGTGCCAGCAGGCGGCAGGGGGCGCGAGAGCAGTACTTC. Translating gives CASRRQGAREQYF.

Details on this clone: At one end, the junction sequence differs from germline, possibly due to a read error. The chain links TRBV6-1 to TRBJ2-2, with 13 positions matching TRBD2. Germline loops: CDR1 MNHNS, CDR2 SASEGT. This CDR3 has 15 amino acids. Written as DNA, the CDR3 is TGTGCCAGCAGGGGGACTAGCGGGAACCCCGGGGAGCTGTTTTTT. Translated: CASRGTSGNPGELFF.

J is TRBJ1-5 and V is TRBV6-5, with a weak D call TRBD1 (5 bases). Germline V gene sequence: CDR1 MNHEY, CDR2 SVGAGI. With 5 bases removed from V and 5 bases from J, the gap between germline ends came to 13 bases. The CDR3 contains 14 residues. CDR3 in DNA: TGTGCCAGCAGTAGAGAGGGGAGGGATCAGCCCCAGCATTTT. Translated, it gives CASSREGRDQPQHF.